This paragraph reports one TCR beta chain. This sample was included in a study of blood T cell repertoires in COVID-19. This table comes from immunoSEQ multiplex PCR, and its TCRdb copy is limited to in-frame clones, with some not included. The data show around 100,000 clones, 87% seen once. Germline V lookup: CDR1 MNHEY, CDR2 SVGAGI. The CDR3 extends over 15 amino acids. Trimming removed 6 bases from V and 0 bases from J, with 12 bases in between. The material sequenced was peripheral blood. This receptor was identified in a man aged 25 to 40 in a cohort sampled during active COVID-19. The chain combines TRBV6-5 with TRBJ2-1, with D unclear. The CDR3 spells CASSPQSHSYNEQFF. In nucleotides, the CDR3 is TGTGCCAGCAGCCCGCAGTCTCACTCCTACAATGAGCAGTTCTTC.